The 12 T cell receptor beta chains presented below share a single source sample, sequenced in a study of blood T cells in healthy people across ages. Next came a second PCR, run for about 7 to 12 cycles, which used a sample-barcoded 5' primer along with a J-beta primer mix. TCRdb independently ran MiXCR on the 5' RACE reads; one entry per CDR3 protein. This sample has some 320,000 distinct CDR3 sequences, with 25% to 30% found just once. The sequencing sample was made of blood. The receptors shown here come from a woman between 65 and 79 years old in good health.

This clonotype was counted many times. The CDR3, as DNA: TGCAGCGTCTTGGCCGAGAGCACTGAAGCTTTCTTT. Its translation: CSVLAESTEAFF. This sequence joins TRBV29-1 and TRBJ1-1; no firm D call. CDR3 length: 12 amino acids. Per the germline V gene, CDR1 is SQVTM and CDR2 is ANQGSEA. Between the trimmed V and J ends, which lost 6 bases and 4 bases, there was a span of 12 bases. The full variable domain, rest sourced from reference TRBV29-1 and TRBJ1-1, is SAVISQKPSRDICQRGTSLTIQCQVDSQVTMMFWYRQQPGQSLTLIATANQGSEATYESGFVIDKFPISRPNLTFSTLTVSNMSPEDSSIYLCSVLAESTEAFFGQGTRLTVV.

This CDR3 is CASSPAPTGTGTFLSSYEQYF. In DNA form, the CDR3 reads TGCGCCAGCAGCCCGGCCCCTACCGGGACAGGGACTTTTCTCTCCTCCTACGAGCAGTACTTC. The chain employs TRBV5-1 and TRBJ2-7; 9 bases fit TRBD1. CDR3 size: 21 residues. The V gene end was trimmed by 4 bases and the J gene end by 0 bases; junction bases not matched to a gene: 23. Germline values: CDR1 SGHRS, CDR2 YFSETQ.

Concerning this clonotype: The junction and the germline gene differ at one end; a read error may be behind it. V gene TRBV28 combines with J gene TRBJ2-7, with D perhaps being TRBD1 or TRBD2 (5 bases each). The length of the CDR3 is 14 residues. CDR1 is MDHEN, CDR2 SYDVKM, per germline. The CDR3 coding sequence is TGTGCCGGCAGGTCCGGGGCGGGCTCCTACGAGCAGTACTTC. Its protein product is CAGRSGAGSYEQYF.

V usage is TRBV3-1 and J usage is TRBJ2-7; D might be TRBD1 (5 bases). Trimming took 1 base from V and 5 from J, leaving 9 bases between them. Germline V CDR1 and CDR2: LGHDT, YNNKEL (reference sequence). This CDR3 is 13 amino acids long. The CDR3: CASSQGRANEQYF. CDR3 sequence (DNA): TGTGCCAGCAGCCAAGGCAGGGCCAACGAGCAGTACTTC.

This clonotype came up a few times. CDR3 protein: CASSPHPIAGPYNEQFF. The CDR3 DNA is TGTGCCAGCAGCCCCCACCCCATAGCGGGACCCTACAATGAGCAGTTCTTC. V gene TRBV7-3 combines with J gene TRBJ2-1; 8 bases are shared with TRBD2. V was pared by 5 bases and J by 2 bases, with 11 bases of the junction left unmatched. The CDR3 runs to 17 residues. In germline, CDR1 is SGHTA, CDR2 FQGTGA.

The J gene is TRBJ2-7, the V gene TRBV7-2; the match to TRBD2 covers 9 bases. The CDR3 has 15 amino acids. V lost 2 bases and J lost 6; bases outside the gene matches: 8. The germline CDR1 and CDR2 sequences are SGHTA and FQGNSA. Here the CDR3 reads CASSLSSGSWSEQYF. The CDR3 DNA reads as TGTGCCAGCAGCTTAAGTAGCGGGAGTTGGAGCGAGCAGTACTTC.

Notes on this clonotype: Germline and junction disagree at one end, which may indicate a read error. Written as DNA, the CDR3 is TGCAGTACTAGTTCTCTGGGGAGGGGGAGCTCCTACAATGAGCAGTTCTTC. This gives the protein CSTSSLGRGSSYNEQFF. The chain joins TRBV20-1 to TRBJ2-5; D might be TRBD2 (7 bases). The J call may be wrong; the DNA end is better matched by TRBJ2-1. This CDR3 has 17 amino acids. Germline CDR1 and CDR2: DFQATT and SNEGSKA (reference sequence).

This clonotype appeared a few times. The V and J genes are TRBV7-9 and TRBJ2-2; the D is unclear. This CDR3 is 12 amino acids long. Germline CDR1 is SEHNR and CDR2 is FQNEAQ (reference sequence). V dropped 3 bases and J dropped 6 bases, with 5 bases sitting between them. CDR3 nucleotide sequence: TGTGCCAGCAGCTTTGAGTCCGGGGAGCTGTTTTTT. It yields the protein CASSFESGELFF.

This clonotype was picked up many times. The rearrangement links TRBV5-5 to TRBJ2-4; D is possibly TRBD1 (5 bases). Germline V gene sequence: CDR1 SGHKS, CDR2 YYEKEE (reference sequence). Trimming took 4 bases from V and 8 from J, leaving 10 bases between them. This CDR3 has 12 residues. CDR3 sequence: CASSTKGDIQYF. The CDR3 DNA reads TGTGCCAGCAGCACCAAAGGGGACATTCAGTACTTC.

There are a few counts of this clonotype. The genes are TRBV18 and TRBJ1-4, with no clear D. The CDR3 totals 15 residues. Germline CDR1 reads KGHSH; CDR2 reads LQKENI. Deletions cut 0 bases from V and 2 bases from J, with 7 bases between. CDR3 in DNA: TGTGCCAGCTCACCACCGACGGCGACTAATGAAAAACTGTTTTTT. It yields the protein CASSPPTATNEKLFF.

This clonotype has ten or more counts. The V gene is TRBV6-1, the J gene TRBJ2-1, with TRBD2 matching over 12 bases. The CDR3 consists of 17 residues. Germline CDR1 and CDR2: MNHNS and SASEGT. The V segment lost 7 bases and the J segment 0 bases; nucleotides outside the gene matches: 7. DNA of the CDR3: TGTGCCAGCAAGGGACTAGCGGGCCCGAGCTCCTACAATGAGCAGTTCTTC. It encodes CASKGLAGPSSYNEQFF.

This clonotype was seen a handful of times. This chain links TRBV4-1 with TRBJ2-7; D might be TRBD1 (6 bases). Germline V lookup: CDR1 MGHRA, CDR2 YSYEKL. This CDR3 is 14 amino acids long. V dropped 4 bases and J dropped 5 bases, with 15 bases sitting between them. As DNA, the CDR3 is TGCGCCAGCAGCCTATTCTACAGGGTTAACGAGCAGTACTTC. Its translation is CASSLFYRVNEQYF.